One sample yielded the 5 T cell receptor beta chains listed below, sequenced in a study of blood T cell repertoires in COVID-19. Profiled with immunoSEQ multiplex PCR; TCRdb holds only in-frame clones, not every one. This table has 200,000 or so clones, 70% to 90% appearing once. Source material: peripheral blood. These TCRs come from a man in his 70s with active or convalescent COVID-19.

V usage is TRBV7-9 and J usage is TRBJ1-4; a possible D gene is TRBD1 (5 bases). This CDR3 has 14 residues. Per germline, CDR1 SEHNR and CDR2 FQNEAQ (reference sequence). The ends were cut back, 1 base at V and 7 bases at J, with 10 bases in the middle. CDR3 sequence (DNA): TGTGCCAGCAGCTTAGGGGGCTTCGGTGAAAAACTGTTTTTT. This sequence encodes CASSLGGFGEKLFF.

V and J are TRBV30 and TRBJ1-1; D is unclear. Germline lookup yields CDR1 GTSNPN and CDR2 SVGIG (reference sequence). V was shortened by 5 bases and J by 5 bases, with 9 bases between the two germline ends. This CDR3 comprises 11 residues. The CDR3 DNA sequence: TGTGCCTGGGTCAAGAGAACTGAAGCTTTCTTT. Protein sequence: CAWVKRTEAFF.

This chain links TRBV5-1 with TRBJ2-2; no firm D call. The CDR3 totals 14 residues. CDR1 is SGHRS and CDR2 is YFSETQ in the germline V gene. V was trimmed by 5 bases and J by 4 bases, leaving 12 bases between them. DNA of the CDR3: TGCGCCAGCAGATCTTCATTGGCCACCGGGGAGCTGTTTTTT. Protein product: CASRSSLATGELFF.

V usage is TRBV11-2 and J usage is TRBJ2-5; TRBD2 agrees at 7 bases. Germline CDR1 SGHAT, CDR2 FQNNGV. V shed 3 bases, J shed 5 bases, and the junction held 3 bases outside the gene matches. The CDR3 runs 13 residues. The CDR3 nucleotides are TGTGCCAGCAGCTTCGGGAGGTCCGAGACCCAGTACTTC. Protein sequence: CASSFGRSETQYF.

The chain has TRBV7-8 and TRBJ2-2; D might be TRBD2 (6 bases). This CDR3 has 14 residues. V was shortened by 2 bases and J by 6 bases, with 10 bases between the two germline ends. Germline V gives CDR1 SGHVS, CDR2 FQNEAQ. CDR3 protein: CASSLLGGSGELFF. The DNA for the CDR3 is TGTGCCAGCAGCTTATTGGGGGGTTCCGGGGAGCTGTTTTTT.